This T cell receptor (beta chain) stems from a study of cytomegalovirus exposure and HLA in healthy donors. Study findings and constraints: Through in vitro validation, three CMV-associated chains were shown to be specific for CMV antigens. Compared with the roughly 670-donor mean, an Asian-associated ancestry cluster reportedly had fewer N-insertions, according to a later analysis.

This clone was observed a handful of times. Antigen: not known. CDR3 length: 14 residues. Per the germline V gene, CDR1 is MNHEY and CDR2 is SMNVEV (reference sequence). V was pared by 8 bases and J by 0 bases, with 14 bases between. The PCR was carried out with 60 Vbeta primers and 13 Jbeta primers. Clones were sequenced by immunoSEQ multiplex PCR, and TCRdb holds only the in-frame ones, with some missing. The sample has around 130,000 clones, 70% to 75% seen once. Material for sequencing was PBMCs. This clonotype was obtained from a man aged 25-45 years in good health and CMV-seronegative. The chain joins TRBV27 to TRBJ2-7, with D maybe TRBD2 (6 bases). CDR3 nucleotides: TGTGCCAGCCGACGGGAGACAGACTCCTACGAGCAGTACTTC. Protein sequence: CASRRETDSYEQYF.